This T cell receptor beta chain was identified in a study of cytomegalovirus exposure and HLA in healthy donors. PCR amplification relied on 60 Vbeta primers (plus 13 Jbeta primers). The method was immunoSEQ multiplex PCR; TCRdb's version includes in-frame clones alone and lacks a portion of them. The table includes about 98,000 clones, around 72% detected once. The clonotype comes from a man aged 18-30 years in good health and CMV-seropositive. Sequenced input: PBMCs.

CDR3 sequence (DNA): TGTGCCAGCAGCAAACTAATCGCCGTCTCCTACAATGAGCAGTTCTTC. This encodes CASSKLIAVSYNEQFF. V gene TRBV7-9 combines with J gene TRBJ2-1; D uncertain. The V end lost 5 bases, the J end lost 0 bases, and 14 bases lay between the germline ends. The CDR3 extends over 16 amino acids. In germline, CDR1 is SEHNR, CDR2 FQNEAQ (reference sequence).